These T cell receptor beta chains were read from a single sample in a study of CD8 T cells in ankylosing spondylitis. TCRdb processed the 5' RACE reads anew with MiXCR; each CDR3 protein has one entry. This repertoire shows 200,000 to 250,000 distinct CDR3 sequences, about 10% found once; its top ten account for 2.5% to 3%. What was sequenced was blood, either unsorted or a sorted T cell fraction (not recorded which). These receptors came from a male donor with ankylosing spondylitis or in good health (not recorded which). The conserved cysteine and the conserved F or W are not part of the CDR3 here. Each record gives: V gene, J gene, clone size, CDR3 protein. Only some rows state a clone size, as once, few, many or a class for expanded clones.

V gene: TRBV7-9; J gene: TRBJ1-4; clone size: .; CDR3 protein: ASSLGVSNEKLF
V gene: TRBV6-1; J gene: TRBJ1-1; clone size: many; CDR3 protein: ASRDGLNTEAF
V gene: TRBV11-2; J gene: TRBJ2-3; clone size: many; CDR3 protein: ASSVGTQGTQY
V gene: TRBV25-1; J gene: TRBJ1-2; clone size: many; CDR3 protein: APRGGTVYGYT
V gene: TRBV5-1; J gene: TRBJ2-3; clone size: many; CDR3 protein: ASSLPFSRTDTQY
V gene: TRBV20-1; J gene: TRBJ2-1; clone size: many; CDR3 protein: SAPRSGQGSYNEQF
V gene: TRBV2; J gene: TRBJ1-1; clone size: .; CDR3 protein: ASSETDDSLNTEAF
V gene: TRBV6-1; J gene: TRBJ1-6; clone size: many; CDR3 protein: ASSAGVAYNSPLH
V gene: TRBV4-1; J gene: TRBJ2-2; clone size: many; CDR3 protein: ASSPYAGVNTGELF
V gene: TRBV12-3/TRBV12-4; J gene: TRBJ1-6; clone size: many; CDR3 protein: ASTGTGSGPLH
V gene: TRBV5-1; J gene: TRBJ2-1; clone size: many; CDR3 protein: ASSPPSSLYNEQF
V gene: TRBV12-3/TRBV12-4; J gene: TRBJ1-2; clone size: many; CDR3 protein: ASLRWGTNYGYT
V gene: TRBV6-1; J gene: TRBJ2-6; clone size: many; CDR3 protein: ASSEPVSGANVLT
V gene: TRBV12-3/TRBV12-4; J gene: TRBJ1-5; clone size: few; CDR3 protein: ASLGPGDQPQH
V gene: TRBV20-1; J gene: TRBJ1-5; clone size: many; CDR3 protein: SARTGADQPQH
V gene: TRBV20-1; J gene: TRBJ2-1; clone size: .; CDR3 protein: SAPRLASNEQF
V gene: TRBV5-1; J gene: TRBJ2-3; clone size: many; CDR3 protein: ASSLALAEWVDTQY
V gene: TRBV7-7; J gene: TRBJ2-1; clone size: .; CDR3 protein: ASSFQTGSGNEQF
V gene: TRBV20-1; J gene: TRBJ1-6; clone size: many; CDR3 protein: SARDSGTNSPLH
V gene: TRBV25-1; J gene: TRBJ2-7; clone size: .; CDR3 protein: ASSSRTTGSYEQY
V gene: TRBV10-3; J gene: TRBJ2-2; clone size: many; CDR3 protein: AIRVEPTGELF
V gene: TRBV6-5; J gene: TRBJ1-1; clone size: many; CDR3 protein: ASSSVRDRATEAF
V gene: TRBV5-1; J gene: TRBJ1-2; clone size: few; CDR3 protein: ASSLGPLDYGYT
V gene: TRBV25-1; J gene: TRBJ2-2; clone size: many; CDR3 protein: ASSGTGTTYTGELF
V gene: TRBV12-3/TRBV12-4; J gene: TRBJ2-7; clone size: many; CDR3 protein: ASSFSGTGGLPQY
V gene: TRBV5-1; J gene: TRBJ1-1; clone size: many; CDR3 protein: ASSGNREATEAF
V gene: TRBV5-1; J gene: TRBJ1-5; clone size: many; CDR3 protein: ASSLEAGTQPQH
V gene: TRBV5-1; J gene: TRBJ1-2; clone size: many; CDR3 protein: ASSLSPSFYGYT
V gene: TRBV3-1; J gene: TRBJ2-3; clone size: many; CDR3 protein: ASSGDRGRTDTQY
V gene: TRBV6-1; J gene: TRBJ1-5; clone size: many; CDR3 protein: ASSTGTGAQPQH
V gene: TRBV4-2; J gene: TRBJ1-1; clone size: many; CDR3 protein: ASSPQGTGYTEAF
V gene: TRBV3-1; J gene: TRBJ2-7; clone size: many; CDR3 protein: ASSQGLGGGLDEQY
V gene: TRBV6-1; J gene: TRBJ1-4; clone size: many; CDR3 protein: ASKDEKLF
V gene: TRBV28; J gene: TRBJ2-4; clone size: many; CDR3 protein: ASSLTGGRAKNIQY
V gene: TRBV20-1; J gene: TRBJ2-1; clone size: many; CDR3 protein: SATTSGRNNEQF
V gene: TRBV10-3; J gene: TRBJ2-2; clone size: many; CDR3 protein: AISRQGSTGELF
V gene: TRBV20-1; J gene: TRBJ2-1; clone size: many; CDR3 protein: SGTVDNEQF
V gene: TRBV20-1; J gene: TRBJ2-7; clone size: few; CDR3 protein: SARPTHEQY
V gene: TRBV2; J gene: TRBJ2-7; clone size: .; CDR3 protein: ASSEALAGGEGYEQY
V gene: TRBV12-3/TRBV12-4; J gene: TRBJ2-1; clone size: many; CDR3 protein: ASSSPQGAAYNEQF
V gene: TRBV12-5; J gene: TRBJ2-7; clone size: many; CDR3 protein: ASGSQGPYEQY
V gene: TRBV7-8; J gene: TRBJ2-2; clone size: many; CDR3 protein: ASSLRVSTGELF
V gene: TRBV7-9; J gene: TRBJ2-1; clone size: many; CDR3 protein: ASSLDYIYNEQF
V gene: TRBV6-5; J gene: TRBJ2-1; clone size: many; CDR3 protein: ASSYLDSRNEQF
V gene: TRBV4-2; J gene: TRBJ2-2; clone size: many; CDR3 protein: ASSNTGRGATGELF
V gene: TRBV6-5; J gene: TRBJ2-5; clone size: many; CDR3 protein: ASSYSVAQGKTQY
V gene: TRBV7-2; J gene: TRBJ2-2; clone size: many; CDR3 protein: ASSLRPGELF
V gene: TRBV25-1; J gene: TRBJ1-2; clone size: many; CDR3 protein: ASRGSMINYGYT
V gene: TRBV7-2; J gene: TRBJ2-5; clone size: many; CDR3 protein: ASSLGRETQY
V gene: TRBV7-9; J gene: TRBJ1-1; clone size: many; CDR3 protein: ASSFGGQGASEAF
V gene: TRBV7-9; J gene: TRBJ2-5; clone size: few; CDR3 protein: ASSRTGSVETQY
V gene: TRBV5-1; J gene: TRBJ2-7; clone size: many; CDR3 protein: ASSLSGNPYEQY
V gene: TRBV29-1; J gene: TRBJ1-4; clone size: .; CDR3 protein: SVEIRGEKLF
V gene: TRBV7-9; J gene: TRBJ2-5; clone size: .; CDR3 protein: ASSLAWATPQETQY
V gene: TRBV5-5; J gene: TRBJ2-6; clone size: few; CDR3 protein: ASALGGGTGANVLT
V gene: TRBV30; J gene: TRBJ2-5; clone size: many; CDR3 protein: AWGLGAKETQY
V gene: TRBV2; J gene: TRBJ2-7; clone size: few; CDR3 protein: ASSGQGHYEQY
V gene: TRBV27; J gene: TRBJ1-5; clone size: many; CDR3 protein: ASSLGTGNNQPQH